This T cell receptor beta chain was found in a study of vaccination effects on CD4 cells after COVID-19. Across the study: Antigen-specific CD4+ T cells were first expanded with viral peptide pools by the ViraFEST assay and only then sequenced.

Here immunoSEQ multiplex PCR was the method, and the copy in TCRdb shows in-frame clones only, minus some. The sample has tens of thousands of clones, roughly 73% seen once; the top ten hold 2% to 3%. Findings of the study overall: Clones arising from infection and from vaccination showed marked clonal contraction late after vaccination.

Cells that had been cultured for about 10 days were the source of isolated CD4+ T cells. Each participant was given two doses of one vaccine (BNT162b2 or mRNA-1273). A remark on this clone: The antigen is undetermined.

Germline CDR1 KGHSH, CDR2 LQKENI. With 3 bases removed from V and 2 bases from J, the gap between germline ends came to 16 bases. The CDR3 has 16 residues. This clonotype was obtained from a human donor who received a COVID-19 vaccine. The sample here was CD4+ T cells from PBMCs cultured without peptide, taken after COVID-19 vaccination. V is TRBV18 and J is TRBJ2-5; possibly TRBD2 for D (6 bases). CDR3 sequence: CASSPAPLGGQETQYF. DNA for the CDR3: TGTGCCAGCTCACCTGCCCCTCTAGGAGGGCAAGAGACCCAGTACTTC.